What follows describes a single T cell receptor (beta chain). Its antigen is still unknown. The V gene end was trimmed by 3 bases and the J gene end by 0 bases; junction bases not matched to a gene: 15. This CDR3 comprises 19 residues. Unique molecular identifiers featured in how the TCRbeta library was prepared. TCRdb called the PCR reads again in MiXCR, with one record for every CDR3 protein. The sample lists some 80,000 distinct CDR3 sequences, 15% to 20% occurring once. This sample stems from a study of T-cell reconstitution after alpha-beta-depleted transplantation in children. Broader study findings: About two months after transplant, alpha-beta T cells reportedly came from several hundred expanded graft clones.

This clonotype originated in a male patient aged 2-9 years who had a stem cell transplant for acute lymphoblastic leukemia, so the T cells may come from the graft donor. The specimen was PBMCs, mostly from graft donor cells, collected 360 days after TCRalphabeta/CD19-depleted stem cell transplant. This rearrangement joins TRBV12-3 or TRBV12-4 to TRBJ1-1; 8 nucleotides match TRBD1. The CDR3 loop is CASSLVGWTGWMVNTEAFF. The CDR3 nucleotides are TGTGCCAGCAGTTTGGTTGGGTGGACAGGGTGGATGGTGAACACTGAAGCTTTCTTT.